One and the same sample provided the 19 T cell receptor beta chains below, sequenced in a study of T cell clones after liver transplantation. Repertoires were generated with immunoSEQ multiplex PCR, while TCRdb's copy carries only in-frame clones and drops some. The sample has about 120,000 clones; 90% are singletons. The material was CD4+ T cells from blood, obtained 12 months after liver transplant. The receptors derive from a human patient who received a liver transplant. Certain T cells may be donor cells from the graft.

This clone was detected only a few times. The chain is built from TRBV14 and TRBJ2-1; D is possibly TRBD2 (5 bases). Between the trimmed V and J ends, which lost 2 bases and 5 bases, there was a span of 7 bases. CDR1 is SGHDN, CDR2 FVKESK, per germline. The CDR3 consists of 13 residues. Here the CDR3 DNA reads TGTGCCAGCAGCCAAAGGCGGGACAATGAGCAGTTCTTC. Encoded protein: CASSQRRDNEQFF.

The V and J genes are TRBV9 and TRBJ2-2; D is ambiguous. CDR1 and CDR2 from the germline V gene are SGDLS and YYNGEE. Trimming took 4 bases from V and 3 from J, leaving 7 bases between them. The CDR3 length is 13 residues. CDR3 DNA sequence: TGTGCCAGCAGCTTCAGTTACACCGGGGAGCTGTTTTTT. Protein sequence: CASSFSYTGELFF.

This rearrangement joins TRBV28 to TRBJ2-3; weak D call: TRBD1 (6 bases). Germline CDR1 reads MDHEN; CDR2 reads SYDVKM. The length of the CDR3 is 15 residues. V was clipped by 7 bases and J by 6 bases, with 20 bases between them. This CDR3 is CASTLASGGLDTQYF. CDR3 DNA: TGTGCCAGCACCCTGGCTAGTGGGGGCCTGGATACGCAGTATTTT.

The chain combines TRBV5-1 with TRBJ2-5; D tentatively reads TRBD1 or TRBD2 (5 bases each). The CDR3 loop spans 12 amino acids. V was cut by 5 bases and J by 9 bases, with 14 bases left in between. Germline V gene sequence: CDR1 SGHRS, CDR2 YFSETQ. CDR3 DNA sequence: TGCGCCAGCAGTGTTCTCGGGGCGGCCCAGTACTTC. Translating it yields CASSVLGAAQYF.

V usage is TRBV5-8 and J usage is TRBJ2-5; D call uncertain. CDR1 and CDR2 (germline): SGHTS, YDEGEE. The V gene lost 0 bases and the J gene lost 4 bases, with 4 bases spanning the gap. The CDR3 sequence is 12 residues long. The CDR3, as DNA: TGTGCCAGCAGCTTGGCCGGAGAGACCCAGTACTTC. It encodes CASSLAGETQYF.

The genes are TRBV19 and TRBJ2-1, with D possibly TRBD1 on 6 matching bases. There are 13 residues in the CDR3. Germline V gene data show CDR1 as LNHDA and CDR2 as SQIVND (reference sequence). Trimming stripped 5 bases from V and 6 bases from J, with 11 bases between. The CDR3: CASSLGQPNEQFF. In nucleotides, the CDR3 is TGTGCCAGTAGTCTCGGACAGCCCAATGAGCAGTTCTTC. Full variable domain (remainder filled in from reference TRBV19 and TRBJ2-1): DGGITQSPKYLFRKEGQNVTLSCEQNLNHDAMYWYRQDPGQGLRLIYYSQIVNDFQKGDIAEGYSVSREKKESFPLTVTSAQKNPTAFYLCASSLGQPNEQFFGPGTRLTVL.

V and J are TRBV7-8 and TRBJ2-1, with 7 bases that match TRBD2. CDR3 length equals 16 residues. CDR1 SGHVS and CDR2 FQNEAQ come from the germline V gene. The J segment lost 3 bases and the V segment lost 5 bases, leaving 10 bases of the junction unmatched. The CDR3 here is CASSRGGLAVYNEQFF. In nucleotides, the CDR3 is TGTGCCAGCAGCCGGGGCGGGCTAGCGGTCTACAATGAGCAGTTCTTC.

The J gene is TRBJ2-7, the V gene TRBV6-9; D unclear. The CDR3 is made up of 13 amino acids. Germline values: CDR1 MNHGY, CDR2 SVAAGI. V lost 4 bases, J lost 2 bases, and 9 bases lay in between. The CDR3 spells CASSWGRTYEQYF. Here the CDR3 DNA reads TGTGCCAGCAGTTGGGGAAGGACCTACGAGCAGTACTTC.

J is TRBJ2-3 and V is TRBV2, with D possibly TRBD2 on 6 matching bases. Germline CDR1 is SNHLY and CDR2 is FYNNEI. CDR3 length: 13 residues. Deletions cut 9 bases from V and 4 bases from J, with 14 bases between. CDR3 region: CASRDSGPDTQYF. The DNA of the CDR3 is TGTGCCAGTCGGGACTCCGGCCCAGATACGCAGTATTTT.

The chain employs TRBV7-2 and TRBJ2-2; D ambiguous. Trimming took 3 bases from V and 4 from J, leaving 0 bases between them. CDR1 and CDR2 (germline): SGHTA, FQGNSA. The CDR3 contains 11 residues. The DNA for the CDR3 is TGTGCCAGCAGCTTCACCGGGGAGCTGTTTTTT. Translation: CASSFTGELFF.

DNA for the CDR3: TGCGCCAGCAGCTTGGGACAGGGGGCTGAAAAACTGTTTTTT. Protein product: CASSLGQGAEKLFF. The chain carries TRBV5-1 and TRBJ1-4, with 10 bases that match TRBD1. This CDR3 spans 14 amino acids. Trimming took 0 bases from V and 7 from J; bases not matched to a gene: 0. Germline V lookup: CDR1 SGHRS, CDR2 YFSETQ.

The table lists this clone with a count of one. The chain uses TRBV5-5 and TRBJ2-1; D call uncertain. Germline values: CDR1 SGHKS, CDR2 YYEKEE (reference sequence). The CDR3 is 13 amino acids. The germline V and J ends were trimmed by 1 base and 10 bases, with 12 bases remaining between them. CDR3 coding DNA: TGTGCCAGCAGCTTGCTTAGCACGGGCGAGCAGTTCTTC. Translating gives CASSLLSTGEQFF.

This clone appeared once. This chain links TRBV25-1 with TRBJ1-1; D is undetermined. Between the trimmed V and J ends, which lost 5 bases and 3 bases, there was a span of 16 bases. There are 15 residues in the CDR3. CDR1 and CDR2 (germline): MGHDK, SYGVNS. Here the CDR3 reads CASSRPGTSDTEAFF. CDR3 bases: TGTGCCAGCAGTCGACCGGGCACCTCGGACACTGAAGCTTTCTTT.

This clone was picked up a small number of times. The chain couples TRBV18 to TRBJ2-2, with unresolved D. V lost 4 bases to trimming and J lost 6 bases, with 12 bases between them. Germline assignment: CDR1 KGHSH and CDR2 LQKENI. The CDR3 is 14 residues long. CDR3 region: CASSLKKGSGELFF. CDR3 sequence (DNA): TGTGCCAGCTCACTTAAAAAGGGATCCGGGGAGCTGTTTTTT.

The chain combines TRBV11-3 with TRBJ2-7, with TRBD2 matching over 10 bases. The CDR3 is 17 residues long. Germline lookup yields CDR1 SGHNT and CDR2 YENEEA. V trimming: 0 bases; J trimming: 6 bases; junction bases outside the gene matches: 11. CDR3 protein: CASSLDRSGRAEGEQYF. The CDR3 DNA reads TGTGCCAGCAGCTTAGATAGGAGCGGGAGGGCCGAGGGCGAGCAGTACTTC.

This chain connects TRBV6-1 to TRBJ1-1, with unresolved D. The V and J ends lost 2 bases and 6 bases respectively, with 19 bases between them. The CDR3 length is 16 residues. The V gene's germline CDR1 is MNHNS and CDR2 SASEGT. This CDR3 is CASSEFRRPQASEAFF. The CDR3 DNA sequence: TGTGCCAGCAGTGAATTTCGACGGCCGCAAGCCTCTGAAGCTTTCTTT.

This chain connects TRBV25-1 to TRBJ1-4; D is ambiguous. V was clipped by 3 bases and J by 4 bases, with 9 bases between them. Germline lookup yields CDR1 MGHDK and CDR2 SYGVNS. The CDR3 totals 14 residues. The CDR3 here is CASSEVTVNEKLFF. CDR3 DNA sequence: TGTGCCAGCAGTGAGGTTACAGTTAATGAAAAACTGTTTTTT.

The CDR3 loop reads CASSYGGTGNTIYF. In DNA form, the CDR3 reads TGTGCCAGCAGCTACGGGGGTACTGGAAACACCATATATTTT. V gene TRBV7-2 combines with J gene TRBJ1-3; TRBD1 might be the D (5 bases). This CDR3 has 14 amino acids. Between the trimmed V and J ends, which lost 4 bases and 2 bases, there was a span of 9 bases. Germline V lookup: CDR1 SGHTA, CDR2 FQGNSA.

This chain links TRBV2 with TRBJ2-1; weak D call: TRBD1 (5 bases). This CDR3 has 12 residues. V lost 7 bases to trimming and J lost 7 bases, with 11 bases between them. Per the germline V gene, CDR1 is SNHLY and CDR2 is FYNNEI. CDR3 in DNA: TGTGCCAGCACCTCAGGGCGGAATGAGCAGTTCTTC. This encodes CASTSGRNEQFF.